The entry below describes one T cell receptor beta chain. The antigen it recognizes is unknown. No base quality information exists; no much larger clone differs at one position. Participants in the prospective study were aged roughly 18 to 89 years, lived in 20 to 30 United States geographic areas, and enrolled through a virtual design. In the prospective study, participants were assigned to cohorts based on the clinical history participants reported in a screening survey and a study questionnaire. Mobile phlebotomists in the prospective study collected whole blood, serum and a nasopharyngeal or oropharyngeal swab from every participant. Over a roughly 2-month period, participants in the prospective study had the option of providing additional blood draws and questionnaires. Blood samples from the prospective study were shipped frozen or at room temperature prior to DNA extraction. The sample originates from a study of blood T cell repertoires in COVID-19 (TCRdb year 2020). Context from the whole study: Samples from collaborators originated in the United States, Italy and Spain and spanned both the acute and convalescent phases of COVID-19. The prospective study material was composed of cDNA or gDNA derived from T cells, B-cell-depleted T cells, or PBMCs. Deeply sampled blood TCRbeta repertoires from subjects exposed to, actively infected with, or recovered from COVID-19 were included in the dataset. The repertoires were made available in a free public database intended to serve as a resource for research on the immune response to SARS-CoV-2. The samples were drawn from two sources: the first 160 participants of the ongoing ImmuneRACE study, and 1,200 or so subjects contributed by 6 global collaborators. Sample metadata almost always included a de-identified subject ID, COVID-19 status, age in years and sex. Where HLA class I and class II types were available, the types were taken from metadata supplied by the sample provider, not from assay-based typing. Overall results and qualifications from the work: The amount of clinical and demographic metadata varied by source and participant and was provided uncurated.

The CDR3 contains 14 residues, cysteine and phenylalanine counted. The only DNA kept is the CDR3, 42 bases in frame from the first base. CDR1 and CDR2, looked up from the germline V gene, are MNHEY and SVGAGI. V gives up 4 bases and J gives up 5 bases, and the segment between their germline ends measures 11 bases. TCRbeta CDR3 regions were amplified from genomic DNA by means of the immunoSEQ Assay, a bias-controlled multiplex PCR. Per the authors' processing: The number of nucleated cells in each sample was estimated by amplification of reference gene primers within the assay. Sequence reads were collapsed and filtered to measure the absolute abundance of every unique TCRbeta CDR3 rearrangement. For each sample, productive Simpson clonality was calculated as the square root of Simpson's diversity index over productive rearrangements. TCRdb provides this immuneACCESS table in a form limited to in-frame rearrangements. Some clones are lacking; in checked studies, under half of them reflect an unresolved V gene, and why the rest are absent is not known. V, J and clone size reflect that table, while D and trimming were determined from the DNA. For this sample there are about 170,000 clones; more than 70% appear just once. In total, the top ten clones hold 3.6% of the sample.

Sequences were obtained from PBMCs or T cells enriched from blood (not recorded which). The TCR originated in a woman aged 50 to 65 in a cohort exposed to, infected with or recovered from COVID-19 (not recorded which). The chain is made from TRBV6-5 and TRBJ1-4, with a weak D call of TRBD1 (5 bases match). In nucleotide form, the sequence is TGTGCCAGCAGTTTTAATGACAGAAATGAAAAACTGTTTTTT. Its product reads: CASSFNDRNEKLFF.